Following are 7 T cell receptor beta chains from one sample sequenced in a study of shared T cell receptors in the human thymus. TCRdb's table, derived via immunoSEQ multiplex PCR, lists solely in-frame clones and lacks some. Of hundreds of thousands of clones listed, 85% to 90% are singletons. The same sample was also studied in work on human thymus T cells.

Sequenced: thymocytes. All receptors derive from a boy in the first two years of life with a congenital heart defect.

The CDR3 loop is CASSSRQDVGEQYF. The CDR3 DNA sequence: TGCGCCAGCAGCTCGCGACAGGACGTGGGCGAGCAGTACTTC. The chain joins TRBV5-1 to TRBJ2-7; D may be TRBD1 (6 bases). The CDR3 is 14 residues long. With 3 bases removed from V and 6 bases from J, the gap between germline ends came to 16 bases. The germline gives CDR1 SGHRS, CDR2 YFSETQ.

The CDR3: CASSYPRQGTEAFF. CDR3 nucleotides: TGTGCCAGCAGTTACCCGCGACAGGGCACTGAAGCTTTCTTT. The genes are TRBV6-6 and TRBJ1-1, with TRBD1 matching 7 bases. This CDR3 is 14 amino acids long. CDR1 is MNHNY and CDR2 is SVGAGI in the germline V gene (reference sequence). The junction had 4 bases not matched to a gene; V was cut back by 2 bases and J by 4 bases.

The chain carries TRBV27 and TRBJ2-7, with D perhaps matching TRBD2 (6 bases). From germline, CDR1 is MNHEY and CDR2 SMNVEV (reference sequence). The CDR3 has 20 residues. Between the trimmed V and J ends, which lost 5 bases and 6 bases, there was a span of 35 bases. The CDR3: CASSLKPPLGLSGEVREQYF. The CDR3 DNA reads TGTGCCAGCAGTCTCAAGCCCCCCCTCGGATTATCGGGAGAAGTGCGCGAGCAGTACTTC.

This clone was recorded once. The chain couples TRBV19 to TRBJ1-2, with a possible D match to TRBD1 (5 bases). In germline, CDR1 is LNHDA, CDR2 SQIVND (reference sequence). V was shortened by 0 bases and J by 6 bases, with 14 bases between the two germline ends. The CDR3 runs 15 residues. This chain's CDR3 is CASSIEGAGTDGYTF. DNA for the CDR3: TGTGCCAGTAGTATAGAGGGTGCGGGGACCGATGGCTACACCTTC.

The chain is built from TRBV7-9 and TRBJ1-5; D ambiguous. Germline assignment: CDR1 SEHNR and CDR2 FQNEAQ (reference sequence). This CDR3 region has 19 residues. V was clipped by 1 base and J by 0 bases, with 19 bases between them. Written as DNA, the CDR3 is TGTGCCAGCAGCTTAGAGGCGGAGGCAGGCCCTTATAGCAATCAGCCCCAGCATTTT. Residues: CASSLEAEAGPYSNQPQHF.

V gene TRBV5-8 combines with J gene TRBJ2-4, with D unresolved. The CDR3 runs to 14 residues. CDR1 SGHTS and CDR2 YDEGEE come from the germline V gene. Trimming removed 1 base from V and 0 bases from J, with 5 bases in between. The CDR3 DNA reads TGTGCCAGCAGCTTGCTACTAGCCAAAAACATTCAGTACTTC. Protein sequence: CASSLLLAKNIQYF.

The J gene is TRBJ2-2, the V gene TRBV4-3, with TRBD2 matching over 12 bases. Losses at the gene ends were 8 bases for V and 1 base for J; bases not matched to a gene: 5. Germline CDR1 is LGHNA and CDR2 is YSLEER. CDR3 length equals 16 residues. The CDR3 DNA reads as TGCGCCAGCCGCTCTAGCGGGAGGGGGAACACCGGGGAGCTGTTTTTT. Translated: CASRSSGRGNTGELFF.